Below are 16 T cell receptor beta chains sequenced from a single sample in a study of cytomegalovirus exposure and HLA in healthy donors. Method: immunoSEQ multiplex PCR; TCRdb's copy keeps in-frame clones and lacks some. This sample has 180,000 or so clones, with around nine tenths found just once. The material sequenced was PBMCs. The receptors come from a young man in good health and CMV-seropositive.

The V and J genes are TRBV6-5 and TRBJ2-7; tentatively, D is TRBD1 or TRBD2 (5 bases each). CDR3 length equals 13 residues. Germline V gene data show CDR1 as MNHEY and CDR2 as SVGAGI. The ends were cut back, 5 bases at V and 6 bases at J, with 14 bases in the middle. Written as DNA, the CDR3 is TGTGCCAGCAGTCAGGGTCCGGGGTCCGAGCAGTACTTC. Its translation is CASSQGPGSEQYF.

The chain recombines TRBV15 with TRBJ2-1; no reliable D call. Between the trimmed V and J ends, which lost 5 bases and 7 bases, there was a span of 9 bases. The CDR3 loop spans 12 amino acids. Germline V lookup: CDR1 LNHNV, CDR2 YYDKDF (reference sequence). In DNA, the CDR3 is TGTGCCACCAGCTTCTCCAGGAATGAGCAGTTCTTC. Translated: CATSFSRNEQFF.

This rearrangement joins TRBV28 to TRBJ2-3; the D is unclear. The CDR3 runs 12 residues. Germline V gives CDR1 MDHEN, CDR2 SYDVKM. V was trimmed by 4 bases and J by 4 bases, leaving 6 bases between them. Here the CDR3 reads CASSSSSDTQYF. In DNA form, the CDR3 reads TGTGCCAGCAGTTCGAGCTCAGATACGCAGTATTTT.

This clone showed up just a few times. V usage is TRBV10-3 and J usage is TRBJ1-1; no clear D gene. CDR3 size: 13 residues. The germline V gene encodes CDR1 ENHRY and CDR2 SYGVKD. V lost 4 bases and J lost 5, with 11 bases in between. The CDR3 loop reads CAISVNGETEAFF. CDR3 nucleotide sequence: TGTGCCATCAGTGTGAATGGGGAGACTGAAGCTTTCTTT.

V usage is TRBV28 and J usage is TRBJ1-2; D not resolved. The CDR3 is made up of 10 amino acids. The V and J ends lost 9 bases and 5 bases respectively, with 7 bases between them. Germline V lookup: CDR1 MDHEN, CDR2 SYDVKM. CDR3: CASGLYGYTF. CDR3 DNA: TGTGCCAGTGGGTTATATGGCTACACCTTC.

The chain has TRBV5-1 and TRBJ1-3, with 7 bases lining up with TRBD1. Germline V lookup: CDR1 SGHRS, CDR2 YFSETQ. CDR3 length equals 16 residues. V shed 2 bases, J shed 0 bases, and the junction held 5 bases outside the gene matches. DNA of the CDR3: TGCGCCAGCAGCTTCGGGACAGCAGCCTCTGGAAACACCATATATTTT. It codes for CASSFGTAASGNTIYF.

This clone was seen a single time. V and J are TRBV7-9 and TRBJ2-3; 10 bases match TRBD2. V was clipped by 1 base and J by 2 bases; unmatched bases: 3. The CDR3 totals 16 residues. The germline V gene encodes CDR1 SEHNR and CDR2 FQNEAQ (reference sequence). The CDR3 here is CASSLGLAGATDTQYF. The CDR3 nucleotides read TGTGCCAGCAGCTTAGGCCTAGCGGGGGCCACAGATACGCAGTATTTT.

The rearrangement links TRBV6-5 to TRBJ1-5; D is unresolved. With 3 bases removed from V and 2 bases from J, the gap between germline ends came to 8 bases. This CDR3 contains 14 residues. CDR1 MNHEY and CDR2 SVGAGI come from the germline V gene. In DNA form, the CDR3 reads TGTGCCAGCAGTTATTCGGGTCGCAATCAGCCCCAGCATTTT. Translation: CASSYSGRNQPQHF.

The chain uses TRBV18 and TRBJ1-1, with D possibly matching TRBD1 (6 bases). Per the germline V gene, CDR1 is KGHSH and CDR2 is LQKENI. The V gene lost 3 bases and the J gene lost 4 bases, with 21 bases spanning the gap. The CDR3 loop spans 17 amino acids. The CDR3 sequence: CASSPQEPHRVGTEAFF. The DNA of the CDR3 is TGTGCCAGCTCACCCCAAGAACCTCACAGGGTTGGCACTGAAGCTTTCTTT.

This chain joins TRBV7-2 and TRBJ1-6; 8 bases line up with TRBD1. The germline gives CDR1 SGHTA, CDR2 FQGNSA. CDR3 length: 14 residues. With V trimmed by 2 bases and J by 7 bases, 1 base remained unmatched. DNA for the CDR3: TGTGCCAGCAGCTTACAGGGGGCGAATTCACCCCTCCACTTT. It translates to CASSLQGANSPLHF.

The V and J genes are TRBV29-1 and TRBJ2-1; 7 bases map to TRBD1. The CDR3 has 13 amino acids. The germline V gene encodes CDR1 SQVTM and CDR2 ANQGSEA. CDR3 bases: TGCGGGACCGGGACAGCGGACTACAATGAGCAGTTCTTC. This encodes CGTGTADYNEQFF.

The chain carries TRBV27 and TRBJ1-1, with 8 bases identical to TRBD1. The CDR3 runs to 15 residues. V lost 4 bases and J lost 4; bases outside the gene matches: 8. CDR1 and CDR2 from the germline V gene are MNHEY and SMNVEV (reference sequence). Here the CDR3 DNA reads TGTGCCAGCAGTTCGAGGACAGGGTTGGCCACTGAAGCTTTCTTT. It translates to CASSSRTGLATEAFF.

This rearrangement joins TRBV6-4 to TRBJ2-3, with D maybe TRBD2 (5 bases). V was shortened by 2 bases and J by 1 base, with 13 bases between the two germline ends. Germline loops: CDR1 MRHNA, CDR2 SNTAGT. This CDR3 comprises 16 residues. The CDR3: CASSDGRGRGTDTQYF. The CDR3 DNA is TGTGCCAGCAGTGACGGCCGGGGAAGAGGCACAGATACGCAGTATTTT.

The chain joins TRBV10-3 to TRBJ2-7; 9 bases fit TRBD2. CDR3 length: 15 residues. The V and J ends lost 7 bases and 5 bases, in that order; junction bases with no gene match: 12. Germline V gives CDR1 ENHRY, CDR2 SYGVKD. As DNA, the CDR3 is TGTGCCATCAAAGGGCCATTAGCGGGAGAAGACGAGCAGTACTTC. Protein product: CAIKGPLAGEDEQYF.

The rearrangement joins TRBV7-9 to TRBJ2-1; no firm D call. The CDR3 extends over 15 amino acids. Trimming took 11 bases from V and 0 from J, leaving 17 bases between them. Germline V gene data show CDR1 as SEHNR and CDR2 as FQNEAQ (reference sequence). CDR3 nucleotide sequence: TGTGCCGCCAATCTCGCGACGAACTCCTACAATGAGCAGTTCTTC. Its translation is CAANLATNSYNEQFF.

The chain recombines TRBV19 with TRBJ1-2; a weak D match, TRBD1 (5 bases). This CDR3 spans 13 amino acids. Per the germline V gene, CDR1 is LNHDA and CDR2 is SQIVND (reference sequence). Trimming took 3 bases from V and 1 from J, leaving 6 bases between them. In DNA, the CDR3 is TGTGCCAGTAGTATCGACAGTAACTATGGCTACACCTTC. It encodes CASSIDSNYGYTF. The full variable domain, its missing parts supplied by reference TRBV19 and TRBJ1-2, is DGGITQSPKYLFRKEGQNVTLSCEQNLNHDAMYWYRQDPGQGLRLIYYSQIVNDFQKGDIAEGYSVSREKKESFPLTVTSAQKNPTAFYLCASSIDSNYGYTFGSGTRLTVV.